Following are 19 T cell receptor beta chains from one sample sequenced in a study of shared clonotypes between healthy human individuals. The table came from immunoSEQ multiplex PCR; TCRdb's copy has only in-frame clones and leaves some out. The sample lists roughly 500,000 clones, about 96% occurring once. Material for sequencing was naive CD4+ T cells sorted from blood. Subset described: CD45RA+ positively selected. These receptors originate from a woman in her twenties or thirties in good health.

J is TRBJ2-6 and V is TRBV18, with 10 bases fitting TRBD1. After removal of 3 bases from V and 4 bases from J, the junction contained 6 bases not matched to a gene. Germline CDR1 is KGHSH and CDR2 is LQKENI. CDR3 length equals 17 residues. This chain's CDR3 is CASSPRQGARGANVLTF. DNA for the CDR3: TGTGCCAGCTCACCTAGACAGGGGGCGAGAGGGGCCAACGTCCTGACTTTC.

This rearrangement joins TRBV7-8 to TRBJ2-7, with a weak D call TRBD2 (5 bases). Germline-derived CDR1 and CDR2 are SGHVS and FQNEAQ. V lost 8 bases to trimming and J lost 3 bases, with 14 bases between them. The CDR3 length is 13 residues. The CDR3 DNA sequence: TGTGCCAGCGGGAGAGGGTTGATCTACGAGCAGTACTTC. Its protein product is CASGRGLIYEQYF.

This clone has only one observation. The chain links TRBV19 to TRBJ1-1; D perhaps matches TRBD1 (5 bases). The CDR3 totals 14 residues. V lost 7 bases and J 0 bases, leaving 12 bases between the germline ends. Germline loops: CDR1 LNHDA, CDR2 SQIVND (reference sequence). CDR3 DNA sequence: TGTGCCAGTACCAGGGAACGTATGAACACTGAAGCTTTCTTT. Its protein is CASTRERMNTEAFF.

The CDR3 loop reads CASSEGTGFSGNTIYF. The DNA of the CDR3 is TGTGCCAGCAGTGAAGGGACCGGCTTTTCTGGAAACACCATATATTTT. J is TRBJ1-3 and V is TRBV6-1; D remains unclear. Germline CDR1 reads MNHNS; CDR2 reads SASEGT. V dropped 1 base and J dropped 1 base, with 11 bases sitting between them. The CDR3 contains 16 residues.

The gene calls are TRBV5-5 and TRBJ2-7, with TRBD2 matching over 7 bases. This CDR3 contains 14 residues. The germline gives CDR1 SGHKS, CDR2 YYEKEE (reference sequence). The trim removed 0 bases at V and 5 bases at J, leaving 5 bases unmatched. The CDR3 reads CASSLVAGVHEQYF. The CDR3 region has the DNA TGTGCCAGCAGCTTGGTCGCGGGAGTCCACGAGCAGTACTTC. The variable domain in full, with the rest retrieved from reference TRBV5-5 and TRBJ2-7, is DAGVTQSPTHLIKTRGQQVTLRCSPISGHKSVSWYQQVLGQGPQFIFQYYEKEERGRGNFPDRFSARQFPNYSSELNVNALLLGDSALYLCASSLVAGVHEQYFGPGTRLTVT.

The chain recombines TRBV6-1 with TRBJ2-5, with D perhaps given as TRBD1 or TRBD2 (6 bases each). The germline V and J ends were trimmed by 4 bases and 5 bases, with 26 bases remaining between them. Germline V lookup: CDR1 MNHNS, CDR2 SASEGT. The length of the CDR3 is 18 residues. The CDR3 here is CASSGTGGGRTLRETQYF. CDR3 sequence (DNA): TGTGCCAGCAGTGGGACCGGGGGCGGCCGGACGTTGCGGGAGACCCAGTACTTC.

This chain uses TRBV11-2 with TRBJ2-7; 11 bases fit TRBD2. In germline, CDR1 is SGHAT, CDR2 FQNNGV. The CDR3 is 15 residues long. V gave up 5 bases and J gave up 0 bases; unmatched junction bases: 3. The CDR3 nucleotides are TGTGCCAGCAGCGACGGGACTAGCGGCTCCTACGAGCAGTACTTC. Amino acids: CASSDGTSGSYEQYF.

This clone was found once. J is TRBJ2-1 and V is TRBV7-3; tentatively, D is TRBD2 (5 bases). The CDR3 contains 15 residues. In germline, CDR1 is SGHTA, CDR2 FQGTGA. Trimming pared 5 bases from V and 8 bases from J, leaving 19 bases between. DNA of the CDR3: TGTGCCAGCAGCCCCGGTGGACTGCGAAGCGATGAGCAGTTCTTC. Amino acid sequence: CASSPGGLRSDEQFF. The variable domain in full, with the rest retrieved from reference TRBV7-3 and TRBJ2-1, is GAGVSQTPSNKVTEKGKYVELRCDPISGHTALYWYRQSLGQGPEFLIYFQGTGAADDSGLPNDRFFAVRPEGSVSTLKIQRTERGDSAVYLCASSPGGLRSDEQFFGPGTRLTVL.

Only one count was recorded for this clone. The chain combines TRBV11-2 with TRBJ2-2, with D perhaps assigned TRBD1 or TRBD2 (6 bases each). Trimming removed 3 bases at V and 6 bases at J, with 8 bases between. Per the germline V gene, CDR1 is SGHAT and CDR2 is FQNNGV. The CDR3 length is 13 residues. CDR3 DNA sequence: TGTGCCAGCAGCTTTAGGGGGGCCGGGGAGCTGTTTTTT. Translating it yields CASSFRGAGELFF.

The chain couples TRBV11-3 to TRBJ2-1; D call uncertain. CDR1 is SGHNT and CDR2 is YENEEA in the germline V gene. The CDR3 covers 12 residues. With 5 bases removed from V and 5 bases from J, the gap between germline ends came to 7 bases. CDR3 in amino acids: CASSPTNNEQFF. CDR3 sequence (DNA): TGTGCCAGCAGCCCTACTAACAATGAGCAGTTCTTC.

The CDR3 here is CASSLDGQGSPGYTF. For the CDR3, the DNA is TGCGCCAGCAGCTTGGACGGACAGGGCTCGCCTGGCTACACCTTC. This sequence joins TRBV5-1 and TRBJ1-2; TRBD1 agrees at 8 bases. Trimming cost V 0 bases and J 7 bases; bases outside gene matches: 8. The CDR3 covers 15 residues. CDR1 SGHRS and CDR2 YFSETQ come from the germline V gene.

CDR3 residues: CASSFTSGIYNEQFF. CDR3 bases: TGTGCCAGCTCATTTACTAGCGGGATTTACAATGAGCAGTTCTTC. The chain combines TRBV18 with TRBJ2-1; the match to TRBD2 covers 10 bases. With V trimmed by 5 bases and J by 4 bases, 5 bases remained unmatched. Germline lookup yields CDR1 KGHSH and CDR2 LQKENI. The CDR3 length is 15 residues.

V usage is TRBV5-1 and J usage is TRBJ2-1; maybe TRBD2 (6 bases). With 4 bases removed from V and 4 bases from J, the gap between germline ends came to 18 bases. The CDR3 length is 16 residues. Germline assignment: CDR1 SGHRS and CDR2 YFSETQ. The CDR3 spells CASSPGGGGDYNEQFF. The CDR3, as DNA: TGCGCCAGCAGCCCGGGTGGCGGAGGGGATTACAATGAGCAGTTCTTC.

V usage is TRBV7-9 and J usage is TRBJ2-1; 11 nucleotides agree with TRBD2. J gave up 7 bases and V 4 bases, and 6 bases lay outside the gene matches. The CDR3 runs to 15 residues. The germline V gene encodes CDR1 SEHNR and CDR2 FQNEAQ (reference sequence). CDR3 sequence: CASSYSGRARNEQFF. As DNA, the CDR3 is TGTGCCAGCAGCTATAGCGGGAGGGCGAGGAATGAGCAGTTCTTC.

The chain is built from TRBV18 and TRBJ2-2; D call uncertain. Germline V lookup: CDR1 KGHSH, CDR2 LQKENI. V lost 2 bases and J 3 bases, leaving 10 bases between the germline ends. The CDR3 consists of 15 residues. CDR3 coding DNA: TGTGCCAGCTCACCAACACAGTTCGACACCGGGGAGCTGTTTTTT. Protein sequence: CASSPTQFDTGELFF.

The chain carries TRBV6-5 and TRBJ2-2; 12 bases align to TRBD1. V shed 6 bases, J shed 9 bases, and the junction held 8 bases outside the gene matches. The CDR3 is made up of 15 amino acids. CDR1 and CDR2 (germline): MNHEY, SVGAGI. The CDR3 reads CASSRDRGPLRELFF. The CDR3 region has the DNA TGTGCCAGCAGCCGGGACAGGGGGCCACTGAGGGAGCTGTTTTTT.

The rearrangement uses TRBV28 and TRBJ2-7, with 14 bases fitting TRBD2. V lost 11 bases to trimming and J lost 6 bases; unmatched junction nucleotides: 9. This CDR3 has 14 amino acids. CDR1 MDHEN and CDR2 SYDVKM come from the germline V gene. The CDR3 loop reads CAAEGLAGVREQYF. CDR3 coding DNA: TGTGCCGCTGAGGGACTAGCGGGAGTTCGCGAGCAGTACTTC.

The gene calls are TRBV11-2 and TRBJ2-7; D remains unclear. Looked up from germline, CDR1 is SGHAT and CDR2 is FQNNGV. The CDR3 has 13 amino acids. Trimming shortened V by 4 bases and J by 6 bases, and 13 bases separated the two germline ends. As DNA, the CDR3 is TGTGCCAGCAGCTCCCCTAGAGACCCCGAGCAGTACTTC. Translating gives CASSSPRDPEQYF.

The rearrangement links TRBV6-5 to TRBJ2-7, with a tentative D call TRBD2 (6 bases). V gave up 8 bases and J gave up 5 bases, with 13 bases separating them. Germline V CDR1 and CDR2: MNHEY, SVGAGI. The CDR3 extends over 12 amino acids. In DNA form, the CDR3 reads TGTGCCAGCTACGGGGCGGGGAACGAGCAGTACTTC. Encoded protein: CASYGAGNEQYF.